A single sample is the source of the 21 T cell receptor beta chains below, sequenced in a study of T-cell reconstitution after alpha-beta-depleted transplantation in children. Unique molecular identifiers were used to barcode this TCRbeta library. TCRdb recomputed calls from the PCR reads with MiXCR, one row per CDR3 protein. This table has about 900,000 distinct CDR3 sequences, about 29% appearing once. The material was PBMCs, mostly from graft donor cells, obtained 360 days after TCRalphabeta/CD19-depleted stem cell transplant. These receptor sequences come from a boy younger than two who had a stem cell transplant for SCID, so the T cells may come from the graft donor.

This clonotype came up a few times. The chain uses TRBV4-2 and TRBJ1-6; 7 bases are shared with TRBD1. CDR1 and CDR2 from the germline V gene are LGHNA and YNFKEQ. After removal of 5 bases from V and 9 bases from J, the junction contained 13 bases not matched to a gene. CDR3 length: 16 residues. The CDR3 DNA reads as TGTGCCAGCAGCGATTCCTCGACAGGGTGGAGTTCACCCCTCCACTTT. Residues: CASSDSSTGWSSPLHF.

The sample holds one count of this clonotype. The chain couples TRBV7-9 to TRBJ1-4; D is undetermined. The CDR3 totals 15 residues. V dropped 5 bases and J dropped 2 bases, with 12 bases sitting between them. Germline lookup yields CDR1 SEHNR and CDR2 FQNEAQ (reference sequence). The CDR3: CASSALRTTNEKLFF. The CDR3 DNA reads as TGTGCCAGCAGCGCCCTTCGTACGACTAATGAAAAACTGTTTTTT.

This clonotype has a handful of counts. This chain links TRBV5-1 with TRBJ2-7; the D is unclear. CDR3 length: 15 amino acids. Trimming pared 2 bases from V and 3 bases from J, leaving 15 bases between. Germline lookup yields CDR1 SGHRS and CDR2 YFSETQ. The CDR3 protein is CASSFQTGRYYEQYF. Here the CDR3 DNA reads TGCGCCAGCAGCTTCCAAACCGGCCGTTACTACGAGCAGTACTTC.

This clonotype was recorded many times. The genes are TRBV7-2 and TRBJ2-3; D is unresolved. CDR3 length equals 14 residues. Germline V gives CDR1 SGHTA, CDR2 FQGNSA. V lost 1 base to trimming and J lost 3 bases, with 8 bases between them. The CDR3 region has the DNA TGTGCCAGCAGCTTAGGGGTCCTTACAGATACGCAGTATTTT. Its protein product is CASSLGVLTDTQYF.

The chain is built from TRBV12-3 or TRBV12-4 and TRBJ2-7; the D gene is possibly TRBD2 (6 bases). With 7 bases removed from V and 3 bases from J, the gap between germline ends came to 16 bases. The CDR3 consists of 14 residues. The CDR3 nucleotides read TGTGCCAGCAATAAACCGGGGGAAAACTACGAGCAGTACTTC. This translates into CASNKPGENYEQYF.

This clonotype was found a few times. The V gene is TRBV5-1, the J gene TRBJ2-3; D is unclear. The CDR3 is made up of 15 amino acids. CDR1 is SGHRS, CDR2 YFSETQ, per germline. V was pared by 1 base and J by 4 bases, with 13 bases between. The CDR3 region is CASSLRFNDPDTQYF. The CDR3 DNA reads TGCGCCAGCAGCTTGAGATTTAACGACCCAGATACGCAGTATTTT.

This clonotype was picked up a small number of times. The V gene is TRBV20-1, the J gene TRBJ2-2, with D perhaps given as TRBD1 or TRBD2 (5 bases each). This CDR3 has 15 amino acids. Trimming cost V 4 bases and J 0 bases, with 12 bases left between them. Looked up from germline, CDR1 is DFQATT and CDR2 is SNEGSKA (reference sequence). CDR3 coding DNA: TGCAGTGCTACCGGGGCGGACCCGAACACCGGGGAGCTGTTTTTT. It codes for CSATGADPNTGELFF.

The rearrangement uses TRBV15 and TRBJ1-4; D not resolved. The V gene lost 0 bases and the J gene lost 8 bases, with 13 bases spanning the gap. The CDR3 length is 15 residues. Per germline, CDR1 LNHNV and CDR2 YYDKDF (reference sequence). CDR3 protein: CATSRDSTSQEKLFF. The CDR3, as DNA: TGTGCCACCAGCAGAGATTCCACCAGTCAGGAAAAACTGTTTTTT.

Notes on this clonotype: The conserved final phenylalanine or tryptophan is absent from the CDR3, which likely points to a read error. The DNA for the CDR3 is TGTGCCAGCAGTCCTGCGGGGGGGCGGGGAGATACGCAGTATCTT. Protein product: CASSPAGGRGDTQYL. V usage is TRBV12-3 or TRBV12-4 and J usage is TRBJ2-3; 9 positions agree with TRBD2. V was clipped by 5 bases and J by 5 bases; unmatched bases: 8. The CDR3 runs to 15 residues.

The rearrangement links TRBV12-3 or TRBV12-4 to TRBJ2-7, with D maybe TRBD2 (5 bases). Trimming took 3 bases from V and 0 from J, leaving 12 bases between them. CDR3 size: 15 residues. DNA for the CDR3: TGTGCCAGCAGTTTCTTAGCGCGAAGCTCCTACGAGCAGTACTTC. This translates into CASSFLARSSYEQYF.

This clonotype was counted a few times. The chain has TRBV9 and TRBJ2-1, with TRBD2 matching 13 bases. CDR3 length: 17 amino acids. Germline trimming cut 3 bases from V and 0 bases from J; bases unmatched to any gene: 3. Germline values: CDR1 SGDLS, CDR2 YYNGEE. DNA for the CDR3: TGTGCCAGCAGCGGGACTAGCGGGGGTAACTCCTACAATGAGCAGTTCTTC. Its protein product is CASSGTSGGNSYNEQFF.

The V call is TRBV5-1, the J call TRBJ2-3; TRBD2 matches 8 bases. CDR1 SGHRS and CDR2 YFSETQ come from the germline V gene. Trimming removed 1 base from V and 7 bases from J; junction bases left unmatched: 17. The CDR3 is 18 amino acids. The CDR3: CASSLRTSAGGHDHTQYF. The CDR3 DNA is TGCGCCAGCAGCTTGAGAACGTCTGCGGGAGGCCACGATCATACGCAGTATTTT.

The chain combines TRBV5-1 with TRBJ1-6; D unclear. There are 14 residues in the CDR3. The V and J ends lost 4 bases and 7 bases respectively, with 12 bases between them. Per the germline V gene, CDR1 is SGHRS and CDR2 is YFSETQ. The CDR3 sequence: CASSPRSTNSPLHF. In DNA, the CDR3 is TGCGCCAGCAGCCCCCGATCTACGAATTCACCCCTCCACTTT.

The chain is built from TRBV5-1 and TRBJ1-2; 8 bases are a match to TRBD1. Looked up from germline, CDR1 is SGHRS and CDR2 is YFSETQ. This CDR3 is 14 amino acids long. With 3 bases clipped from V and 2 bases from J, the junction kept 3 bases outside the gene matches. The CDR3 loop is CASSSRDRNYGYTF. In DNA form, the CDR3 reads TGCGCCAGCAGCTCTCGGGACAGGAACTATGGCTACACCTTC.

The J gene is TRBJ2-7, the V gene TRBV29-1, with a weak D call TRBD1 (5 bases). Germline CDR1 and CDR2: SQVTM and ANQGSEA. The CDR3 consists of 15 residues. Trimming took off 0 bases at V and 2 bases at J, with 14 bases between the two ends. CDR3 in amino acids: CSVEDRQGPPYEQYF. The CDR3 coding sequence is TGCAGCGTTGAAGATAGGCAGGGTCCCCCCTACGAGCAGTACTTC.

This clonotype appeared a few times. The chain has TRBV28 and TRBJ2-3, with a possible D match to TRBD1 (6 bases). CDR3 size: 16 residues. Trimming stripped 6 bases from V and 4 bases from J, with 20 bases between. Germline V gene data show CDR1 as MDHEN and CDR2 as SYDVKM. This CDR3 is CASSPSDFSGADTQYF. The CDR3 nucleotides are TGTGCCAGCAGCCCCTCCGATTTTTCAGGGGCAGATACGCAGTATTTT.

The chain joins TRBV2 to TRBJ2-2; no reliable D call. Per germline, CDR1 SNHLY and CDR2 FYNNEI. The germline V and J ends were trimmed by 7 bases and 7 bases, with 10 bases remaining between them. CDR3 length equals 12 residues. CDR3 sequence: CASNIGGGELFF. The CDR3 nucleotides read TGTGCCAGCAATATAGGCGGCGGGGAGCTGTTTTTT.

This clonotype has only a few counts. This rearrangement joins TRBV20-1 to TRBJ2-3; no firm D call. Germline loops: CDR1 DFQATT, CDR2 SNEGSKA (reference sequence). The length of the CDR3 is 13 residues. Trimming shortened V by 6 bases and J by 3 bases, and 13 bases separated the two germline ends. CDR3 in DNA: TGCAGTGCCTTAGGGCACAATACAGATACGCAGTATTTT. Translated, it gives CSALGHNTDTQYF.

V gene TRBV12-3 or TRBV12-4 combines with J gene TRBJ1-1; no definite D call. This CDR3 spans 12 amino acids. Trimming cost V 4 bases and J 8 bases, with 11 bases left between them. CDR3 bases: TGTGCCAGCAGTTCGCGTACTTCAGAAGCTTTCTTT. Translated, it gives CASSSRTSEAFF.

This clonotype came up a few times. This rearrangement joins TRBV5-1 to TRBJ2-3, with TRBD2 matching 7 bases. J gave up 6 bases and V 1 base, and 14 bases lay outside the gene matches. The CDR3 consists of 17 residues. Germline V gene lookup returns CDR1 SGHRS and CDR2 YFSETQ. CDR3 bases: TGCGCCAGCAGCTTGACGGGAGCGGGGTCATACTGGGATACGCAGTATTTT. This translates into CASSLTGAGSYWDTQYF.

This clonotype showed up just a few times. The CDR3 DNA follows: TGTGCCAGCAGTGAATCGCGTCTAGGCAATGAGCAGTTCTTC. Its protein product is CASSESRLGNEQFF. This chain links TRBV2 with TRBJ2-1; D ambiguous. The V end was cut by 2 bases, the J end by 6 bases, with 11 bases between. This CDR3 spans 14 amino acids. Germline V gene lookup returns CDR1 SNHLY and CDR2 FYNNEI.